This passage covers 21 T cell receptor beta chains from one sample sequenced in a study of CD8+ T cells in alopecia areata (dated by TCRdb to about 2018). What the time point label conveys for this sample: approximately 4 weeks on oral tofacitinib. The treatment or condition label corresponds to: oral pan-JAK inhibitor, 5-10 mg twice daily. The protocol used for the library was the immunoSEQ multiplex PCR assay. RNA was extracted from all samples and reverse transcribed into cDNA, which served as template for TCR sequencing. Held by TCRdb, this immuneACCESS table contains in-frame sequences only and omits some clones. Under half of the omission traces to an unresolved V gene where checked; the cause of the rest is unknown. The sample includes about 150,000 clones, with about 51% observed a single time. The ten largest clones represent 15% of the sample. Sequences were derived from CD8+ T cells sorted from blood, sampled at week 4, from a patient treated with tofacitinib. All receptors derive from a human donor with alopecia areata.

The sample holds a few counts of this clone. Within the sample, other DNA sequences also encode this same CDR3. This chain links TRBV23-1 with TRBJ2-5, with 8 bases that match TRBD1. TRBV23-1 is treated as an ORF (open reading frame) with a function not yet certain. There are 16 residues in the CDR3. Trimming at V came to 0 bases and at J to 3 bases, leaving 6 bases not matched to a gene. The CDR3 coding sequence is TGCGCCAGCAGTCAATCGGCCAGGGGGCGAGAAGAGACCCAGTACTTC. It codes for CASSQSARGREETQYF.

This clone was seen many times. V and J are TRBV7-3 and TRBJ2-7; D unclear. Per the germline V gene, CDR1 is SGHTA and CDR2 is FQGTGA. CDR3 length equals 12 residues. V was trimmed by 2 bases and J by 3 bases, leaving 5 bases between them. The CDR3 loop reads CASSLGVYEQYF. In DNA form, the CDR3 reads TGTGCCAGCAGCTTAGGGGTCTACGAGCAGTACTTC.

In this sample, this clone turned up a few times. The V and J genes are TRBV29-1 and TRBJ2-1; no definite D call. V dropped 1 base and J dropped 8 bases, with 9 bases sitting between them. CDR1 is SQVTM and CDR2 is ANQGSEA in the germline V gene. The CDR3 has 12 residues. The CDR3 here is CSVEGPSYEQFF. In DNA, the CDR3 is TGCAGCGTTGAAGGACCCTCCTATGAGCAGTTCTTC.

This sequence joins TRBV5-6 and TRBJ1-2, with TRBD1 as a possible D gene (6 bases). The CDR3 contains 15 residues. Germline lookup yields CDR1 SGHDT and CDR2 YYEEEE. Trimming took off 0 bases at V and 3 bases at J, with 12 bases between the two ends. The CDR3 DNA reads as TGTGCCAGCAGCTTGGAGGGGGGAACCCACTATGGCTACACCTTC. This codes for CASSLEGGTHYGYTF. Combining the CDR3 with reference TRBV5-6 and TRBJ1-2 gives the whole variable domain DAGVTQSPTHLIKTRGQQVTLRCSPKSGHDTVSWYQQALGQGPQFIFQYYEEEERQRGNFPDRFSGHQFPNYSSELNVNALLLGDSALYLCASSLEGGTHYGYTFGSGTRLTVV.

The J gene is TRBJ2-7, the V gene TRBV7-8; TRBD2 matches at 8 bases. Germline assignment: CDR1 SGHVS and CDR2 FQNEAQ. After removal of 1 base from V and 5 bases from J, the junction contained 7 bases not matched to a gene. The CDR3 has 15 residues. CDR3 region: CASSLGISGGHEQYF. For the CDR3, the DNA is TGTGCCAGCAGCTTAGGAATAAGCGGGGGACACGAGCAGTACTTC.

This clone was counted a few times. The chain carries TRBV6-5 and TRBJ1-5, with 9 bases identical to TRBD1. V lost 5 bases and J lost 1; bases outside the gene matches: 3. The CDR3 is 15 amino acids. Germline CDR1 MNHEY, CDR2 SVGAGI. CDR3 region: CASSQQGASNQPQHF. The CDR3 nucleotides are TGTGCCAGCAGTCAACAGGGGGCCAGCAATCAGCCCCAGCATTTT.

The chain links TRBV7-3 to TRBJ2-2; 7 bases are a match to TRBD1. V lost 3 bases, J lost 4 bases, and 8 bases stayed unmatched. CDR1 is SGHTA and CDR2 is FQGTGA in the germline V gene. The length of the CDR3 is 16 residues. The CDR3 bases are TGTGCCAGCAGCTTGAGGACAGGAGCCCGCACCGGGGAGCTGTTTTTT. Protein sequence: CASSLRTGARTGELFF. The complete variable domain, with remaining parts taken from reference TRBV7-3 and TRBJ2-2, reads GAGVSQTPSNKVTEKGKYVELRCDPISGHTALYWYRQSLGQGPEFLIYFQGTGAADDSGLPNDRFFAVRPEGSVSTLKIQRTERGDSAVYLCASSLRTGARTGELFFGEGSRLTVL.

This clone was recorded only once. The gene calls are TRBV12-5 and TRBJ2-5; D is unresolved. CDR3 length equals 14 residues. Trimming took 6 bases from V and 1 from J, leaving 12 bases between them. Germline V gives CDR1 LGHNT, CDR2 FRNRAP. This CDR3 reads CASGQALAQETQYF. In DNA form, the CDR3 reads TGTGCTAGTGGCCAAGCACTTGCCCAAGAGACCCAGTACTTC.

This rearrangement joins TRBV4-1 to TRBJ2-7, with 10 bases that match TRBD1. Germline CDR1 MGHRA, CDR2 YSYEKL. This CDR3 has 15 residues. V shed 1 base and J 5 bases; nucleotides not matched to a gene: 5. CDR3 residues: CASSQGMTGGHEQYF. The CDR3, as DNA: TGCGCCAGCAGCCAAGGCATGACAGGGGGCCACGAGCAGTACTTC.

For this clone: At one boundary the junction diverges from the germline segment, which might be a read error. CDR3 residues: CALSEGTSLVF. As DNA, the CDR3 is TGTGCCCTATCAGAGGGAACTAGCCTCGTTTTT. The chain recombines TRBV10-3 with TRBJ2-3, with TRBD2 as a possible D gene (6 bases). The CDR3 consists of 11 residues. From germline, CDR1 is ENHRY and CDR2 SYGVKD.

The rearrangement joins TRBV12-5 to TRBJ2-1; unclear D gene. This CDR3 has 12 amino acids. Germline lookup yields CDR1 LGHNT and CDR2 FRNRAP. Between the trimmed V and J ends, which lost 6 bases and 7 bases, there was a span of 10 bases. The CDR3 loop is CASGPGPNEQFF. The CDR3 nucleotides are TGTGCTAGTGGACCCGGACCTAATGAGCAGTTCTTC. Combining the CDR3 with reference TRBV12-5 and TRBJ2-1 gives the whole variable domain DARVTQTPRHKVTEMGQEVTMRCQPILGHNTVFWYRQTMMQGLELLAYFRNRAPLDDSGMPKDRFSAEMPDATLATLKIQPSEPRDSAVYFCASGPGPNEQFFGPGTRLTVL.

This chain links TRBV29-1 with TRBJ2-1; D gene uncertain. Trimming took off 3 bases at V and 5 bases at J, with 8 bases between the two ends. The germline gives CDR1 SQVTM, CDR2 ANQGSEA. This CDR3 contains 12 residues. The CDR3 sequence: CSVDNGDNEQFF. Here the CDR3 DNA reads TGCAGCGTTGATAACGGAGACAATGAGCAGTTCTTC.

This clone was picked up a small number of times. The V call is TRBV11-2, the J call TRBJ2-1; TRBD2 agrees at 7 bases. This CDR3 is 15 amino acids long. CDR1 is SGHAT, CDR2 FQNNGV, per germline. After removal of 1 base from V and 1 base from J, the junction contained 1 base not matched to a gene. CDR3 bases: TGTGCCAGCAGCTTAGTGGGGGGGTCCTACAATGAGCAGTTCTTC. Protein product: CASSLVGGSYNEQFF. Full variable domain (remainder filled in from reference TRBV11-2 and TRBJ2-1): EAGVAQSPRYKIIEKRQSVAFWCNPISGHATLYWYQQILGQGPKLLIQFQNNGVVDDSQLPKDRFSAERLKGVDSTLKIQPAKLEDSAVYLCASSLVGGSYNEQFFGPGTRLTVL.

This rearrangement joins TRBV4-3 to TRBJ1-1, with D unclear. The length of the CDR3 is 15 residues. Germline V gives CDR1 LGHNA, CDR2 YSLEER. V was trimmed by 3 bases and J by 0 bases, leaving 11 bases between them. CDR3: CASSQESGLNTEAFF. As DNA, the CDR3 is TGCGCCAGCAGCCAGGAGTCGGGTTTGAACACTGAAGCTTTCTTT.

This clone appeared a few times. The chain is built from TRBV27 and TRBJ1-5; a weak D match, TRBD1 (5 bases). Trimming stripped 5 bases from V and 1 base from J, with 9 bases between. The germline gives CDR1 MNHEY, CDR2 SMNVEV (reference sequence). CDR3 length: 14 amino acids. CDR3 DNA sequence: TGTGCCAGCAGTATCCGGGACAGCAATCAGCCCCAGCATTTT. Its protein is CASSIRDSNQPQHF.

This chain uses TRBV9 with TRBJ1-1; D is unclear. CDR3 length: 12 residues. Per the germline V gene, CDR1 is SGDLS and CDR2 is YYNGEE. V gave up 3 bases and J gave up 2 bases, with 5 bases separating them. The CDR3 protein is CASSGGNTEAFF. The CDR3 coding sequence is TGTGCCAGCAGCGGGGGTAACACTGAAGCTTTCTTT.

The chain recombines TRBV30 with TRBJ2-7; unclear D gene. Germline lookup yields CDR1 GTSNPN and CDR2 SVGIG (reference sequence). V was pared by 3 bases and J by 5 bases, with 11 bases between. The length of the CDR3 is 12 residues. The chain's CDR3 is CAWSSQRHEQYF. CDR3 DNA: TGTGCCTGGAGCAGTCAGCGCCACGAGCAGTACTTC.

This chain connects TRBV4-1 to TRBJ2-5, with TRBD1 as a possible D gene (5 bases). V was shortened by 4 bases and J by 0 bases, with 9 bases between the two germline ends. CDR1 and CDR2 (germline): MGHRA, YSYEKL. The CDR3 is 14 residues long. CDR3 amino acids: CASSLTGNQETQYF. The CDR3 nucleotides are TGCGCCAGCAGCCTAACAGGCAACCAAGAGACCCAGTACTTC.

The V and J genes are TRBV30 and TRBJ1-2; D is possibly TRBD1 (6 bases). Trimming pared 7 bases from V and 4 bases from J, leaving 7 bases between. Per germline, CDR1 GTSNPN and CDR2 SVGIG (reference sequence). This CDR3 is 10 amino acids long. DNA for the CDR3: TGTGCCTCGGACAGCTATGGCTACACCTTC. Its protein is CASDSYGYTF.

This clone was counted only a few times. This chain connects TRBV30 to TRBJ1-2, with TRBD1 as a possible D gene (6 bases). Germline V gene lookup returns CDR1 GTSNPN and CDR2 SVGIG (reference sequence). The CDR3 is made up of 14 amino acids. The V end was cut by 4 bases, the J end by 2 bases, with 14 bases between. CDR3 sequence reads: CAWINREENYGYTF. CDR3 in DNA: TGTGCCTGGATTAACAGGGAAGAGAACTATGGCTACACCTTC.

The rearrangement joins TRBV29-1 to TRBJ2-7, with TRBD1 matching 7 bases. Germline-derived CDR1 and CDR2 are SQVTM and ANQGSEA. Losses at the gene ends were 6 bases for V and 0 bases for J; bases not matched to a gene: 5. The CDR3 sequence is 13 residues long. The CDR3 region has the DNA TGCAGCGTACCCGGGACAGACTCCTACGAGCAGTACTTC. This encodes CSVPGTDSYEQYF.